This TCR beta chain originates from a study of T-cell memory formation after mild COVID-19. Study-level background: Clustering of TCRs was largely donor specific. Study-level points and caveats: Contracting clones from day 15 to 85 showed balanced CD4/CD8; later expanders favored CD4+. Pre-infection memory harbored some responding clones, suggesting cross-reactive memory joined. Researchers could not confirm that second-wave clones peaking on day 37 targeted SARS-CoV-2.

TCRdb recomputed calls from the 5' RACE reads with MiXCR, one row per CDR3 protein. This table has a few hundred thousand distinct CDR3 sequences, roughly 21% appearing once. A remark on this clonotype: Its antigen is unknown.

Germline lookup yields CDR1 DFQATT and CDR2 SNEGSKA (reference sequence). The CDR3 is 16 residues long. After removal of 0 bases from V and 2 bases from J, the junction contained 5 bases not matched to a gene. Material for sequencing was PBMCs or a T cell subset sorted from them (not recorded which). The TCR comes from an adult woman who had mild COVID-19 (a few samples of this study predate the infection). Cell type and time point are not known. J is TRBJ2-3 and V is TRBV20-1; 10 bases align to TRBD1. CDR3 in amino acids: CSARDGGQGHTDTQYF. Here the CDR3 DNA reads TGCAGTGCTAGAGACGGGGGACAGGGGCACACAGATACGCAGTATTTT.